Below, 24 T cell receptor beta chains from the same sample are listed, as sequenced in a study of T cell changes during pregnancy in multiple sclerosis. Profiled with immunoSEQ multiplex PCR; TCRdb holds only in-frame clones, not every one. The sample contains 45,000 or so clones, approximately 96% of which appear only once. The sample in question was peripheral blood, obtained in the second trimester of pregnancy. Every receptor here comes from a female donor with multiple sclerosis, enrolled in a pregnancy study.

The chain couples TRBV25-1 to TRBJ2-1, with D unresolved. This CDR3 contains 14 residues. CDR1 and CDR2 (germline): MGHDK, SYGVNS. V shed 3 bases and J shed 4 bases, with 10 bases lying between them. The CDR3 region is CASSEASRYNEQFF. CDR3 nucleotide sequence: TGTGCCAGCAGTGAGGCAAGCAGGTACAATGAGCAGTTCTTC. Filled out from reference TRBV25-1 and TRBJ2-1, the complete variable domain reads EADIYQTPRYLVIGTGKKITLECSQTMGHDKMYWYQQDPGMELHLIHYSYGVNSTEKGDLSSESTVSRIRTEHFPLTLESARPSHTSQYLCASSEASRYNEQFFGPGTRLTVL.

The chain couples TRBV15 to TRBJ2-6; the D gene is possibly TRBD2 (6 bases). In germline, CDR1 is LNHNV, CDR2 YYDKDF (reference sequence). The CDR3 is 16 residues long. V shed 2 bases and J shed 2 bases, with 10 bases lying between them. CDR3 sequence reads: CATSRWGEAGANVLTF. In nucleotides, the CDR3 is TGTGCCACCAGCAGATGGGGGGAAGCTGGGGCCAACGTCCTGACTTTC.

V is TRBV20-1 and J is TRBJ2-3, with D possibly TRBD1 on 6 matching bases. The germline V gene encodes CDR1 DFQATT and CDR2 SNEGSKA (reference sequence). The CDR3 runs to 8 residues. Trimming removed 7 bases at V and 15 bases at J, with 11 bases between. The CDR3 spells CSGDKEYF. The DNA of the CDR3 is TGCAGTGGGGACAAAGAATATTTT.

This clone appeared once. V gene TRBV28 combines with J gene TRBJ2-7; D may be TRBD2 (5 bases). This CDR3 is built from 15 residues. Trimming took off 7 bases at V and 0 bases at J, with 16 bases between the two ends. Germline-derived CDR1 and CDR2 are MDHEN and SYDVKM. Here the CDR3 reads CASNPYAGGSYEQYF. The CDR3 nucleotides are TGTGCCAGCAATCCTTATGCGGGCGGCTCCTACGAGCAGTACTTC.

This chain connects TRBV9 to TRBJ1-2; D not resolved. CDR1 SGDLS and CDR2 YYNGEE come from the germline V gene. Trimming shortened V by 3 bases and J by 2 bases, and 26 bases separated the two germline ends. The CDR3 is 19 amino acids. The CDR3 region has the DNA TGTGCCAGCAGCGGGAGGGTCGGGAGGCAGGAGAGGATGAACTATGGCTACACCTTC. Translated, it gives CASSGRVGRQERMNYGYTF.

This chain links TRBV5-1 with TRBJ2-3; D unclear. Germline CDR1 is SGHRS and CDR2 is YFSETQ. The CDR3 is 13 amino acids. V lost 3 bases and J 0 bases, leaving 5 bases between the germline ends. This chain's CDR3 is CASSSVSTDTQYF. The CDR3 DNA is TGCGCCAGCAGCTCTGTTAGCACAGATACGCAGTATTTT. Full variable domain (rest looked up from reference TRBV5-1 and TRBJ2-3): KAGVTQTPRYLIKTRGQQVTLSCSPISGHRSVSWYQQTPGQGLQFLFEYFSETQRNKGNFPGRFSGRQFSNSRSEMNVSTLELGDSALYLCASSSVSTDTQYFGPGTRLTVL.

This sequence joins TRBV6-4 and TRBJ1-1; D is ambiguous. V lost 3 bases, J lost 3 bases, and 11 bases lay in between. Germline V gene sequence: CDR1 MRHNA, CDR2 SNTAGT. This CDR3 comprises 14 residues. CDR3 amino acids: CASSEIGGYTEAFF. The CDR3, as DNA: TGTGCCAGCAGTGAAATAGGAGGGTACACTGAAGCTTTCTTT.

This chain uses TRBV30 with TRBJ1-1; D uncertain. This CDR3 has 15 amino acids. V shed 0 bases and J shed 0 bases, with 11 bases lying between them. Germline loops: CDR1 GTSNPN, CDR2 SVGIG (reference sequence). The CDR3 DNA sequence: TGTGCCTGGAGTGTACAGCGGGTACTGAACACTGAAGCTTTCTTT. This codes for CAWSVQRVLNTEAFF.

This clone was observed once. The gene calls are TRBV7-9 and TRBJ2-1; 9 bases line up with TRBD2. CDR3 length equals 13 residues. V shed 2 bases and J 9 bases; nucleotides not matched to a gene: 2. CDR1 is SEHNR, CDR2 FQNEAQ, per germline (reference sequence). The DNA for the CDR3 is TGTGCCAGCAGCTTATTAGCGGGAGTTGAGCAGTTCTTC. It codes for CASSLLAGVEQFF.

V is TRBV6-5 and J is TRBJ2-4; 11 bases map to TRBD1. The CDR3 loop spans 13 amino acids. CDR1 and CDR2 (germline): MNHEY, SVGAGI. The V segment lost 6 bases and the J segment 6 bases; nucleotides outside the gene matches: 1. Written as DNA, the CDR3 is TGTGCCAGCAGGGGACAGGGGGTAAACATTCAGTACTTC. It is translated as CASRGQGVNIQYF.

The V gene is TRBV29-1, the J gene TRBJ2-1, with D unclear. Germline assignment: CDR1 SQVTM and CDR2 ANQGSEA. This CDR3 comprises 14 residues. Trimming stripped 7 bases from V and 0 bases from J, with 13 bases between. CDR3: CSATQISSYNEQFF. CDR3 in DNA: TGCAGCGCTACCCAAATCTCCTCCTACAATGAGCAGTTCTTC.

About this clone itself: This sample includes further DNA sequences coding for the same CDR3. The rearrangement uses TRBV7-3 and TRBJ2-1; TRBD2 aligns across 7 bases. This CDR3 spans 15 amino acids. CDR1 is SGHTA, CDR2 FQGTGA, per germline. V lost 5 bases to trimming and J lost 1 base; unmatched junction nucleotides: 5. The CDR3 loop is CASSLRGGSYNEQFF. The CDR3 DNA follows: TGTGCCAGCAGCCTGAGGGGAGGGTCCTACAATGAGCAGTTCTTC.

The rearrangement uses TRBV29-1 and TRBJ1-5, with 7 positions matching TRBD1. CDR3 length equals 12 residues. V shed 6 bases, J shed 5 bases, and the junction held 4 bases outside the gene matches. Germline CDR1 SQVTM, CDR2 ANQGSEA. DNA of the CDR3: TGCAGCGTCGGGACAGCCGATCAGCCCCAGCATTTT. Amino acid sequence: CSVGTADQPQHF. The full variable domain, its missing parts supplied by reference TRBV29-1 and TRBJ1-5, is SAVISQKPSRDICQRGTSLTIQCQVDSQVTMMFWYRQQPGQSLTLIATANQGSEATYESGFVIDKFPISRPNLTFSTLTVSNMSPEDSSIYLCSVGTADQPQHFGDGTRLSIL.

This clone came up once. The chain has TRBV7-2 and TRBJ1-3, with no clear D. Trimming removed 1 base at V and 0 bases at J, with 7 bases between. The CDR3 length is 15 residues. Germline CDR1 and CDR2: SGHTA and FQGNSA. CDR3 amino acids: CASSLVGSSGNTIYF. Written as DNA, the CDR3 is TGTGCCAGCAGCTTAGTTGGGAGCTCTGGAAACACCATATATTTT.

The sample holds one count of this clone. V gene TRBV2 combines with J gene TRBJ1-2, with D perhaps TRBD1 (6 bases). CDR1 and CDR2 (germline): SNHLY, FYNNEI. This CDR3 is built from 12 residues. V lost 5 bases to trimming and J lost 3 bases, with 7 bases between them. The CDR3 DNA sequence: TGTGCCAGCAGTCCAGGGGACTATGGCTACACCTTC. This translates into CASSPGDYGYTF.

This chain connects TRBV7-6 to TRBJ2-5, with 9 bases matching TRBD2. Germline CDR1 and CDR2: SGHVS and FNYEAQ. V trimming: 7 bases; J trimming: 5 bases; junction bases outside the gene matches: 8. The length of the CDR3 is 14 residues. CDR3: CASMRGGLGETQYF. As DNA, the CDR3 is TGTGCCAGCATGCGGGGGGGCCTAGGGGAGACCCAGTACTTC.

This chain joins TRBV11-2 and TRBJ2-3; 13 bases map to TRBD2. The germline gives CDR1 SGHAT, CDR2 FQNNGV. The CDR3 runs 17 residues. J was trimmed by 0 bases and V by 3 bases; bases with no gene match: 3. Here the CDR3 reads CASSLTSGGTSTDTQYF. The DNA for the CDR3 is TGTGCCAGCAGCTTGACTAGCGGGGGGACTAGCACAGATACGCAGTATTTT.

The CDR3 DNA follows: TGTGACCTACGAACAGATACGCAGTATTTT. Translating gives CDLRTDTQYF. The V call is TRBV21-1, the J call TRBJ2-3; the table's D call of TRBD2 was not tested on the DNA. TRBV21-1 represents a pseudogene. This CDR3 is 10 amino acids long.

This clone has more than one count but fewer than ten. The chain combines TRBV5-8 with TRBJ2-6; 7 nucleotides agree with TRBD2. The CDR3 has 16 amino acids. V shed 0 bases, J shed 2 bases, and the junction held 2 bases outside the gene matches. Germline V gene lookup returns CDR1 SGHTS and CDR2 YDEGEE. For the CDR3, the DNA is TGTGCCAGCAGCTTGGTACGGGGGGCTGGGGCCAACGTCCTGACTTTC. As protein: CASSLVRGAGANVLTF.

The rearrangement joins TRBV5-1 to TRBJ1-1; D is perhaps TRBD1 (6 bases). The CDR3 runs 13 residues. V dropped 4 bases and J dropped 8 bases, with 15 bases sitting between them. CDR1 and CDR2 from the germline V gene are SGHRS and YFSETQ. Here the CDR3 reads CASSQQGGGEAFF. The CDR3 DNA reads TGCGCCAGCAGCCAACAGGGCGGGGGGGAAGCTTTCTTT.

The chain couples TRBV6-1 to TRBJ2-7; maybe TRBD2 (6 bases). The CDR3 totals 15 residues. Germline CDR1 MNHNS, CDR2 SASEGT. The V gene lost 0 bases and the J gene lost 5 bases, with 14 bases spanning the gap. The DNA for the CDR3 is TGTGCCAGCAGTGAAGCTTCGGGGACTCATGACGAGCAGTACTTC. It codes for CASSEASGTHDEQYF.

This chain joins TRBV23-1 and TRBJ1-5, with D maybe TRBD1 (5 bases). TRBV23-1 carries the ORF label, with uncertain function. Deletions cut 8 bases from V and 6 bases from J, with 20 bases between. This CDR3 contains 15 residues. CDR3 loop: CASGRVGQGGQPQHF. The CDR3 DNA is TGCGCCAGCGGACGAGTGGGGCAGGGCGGTCAGCCCCAGCATTTT.

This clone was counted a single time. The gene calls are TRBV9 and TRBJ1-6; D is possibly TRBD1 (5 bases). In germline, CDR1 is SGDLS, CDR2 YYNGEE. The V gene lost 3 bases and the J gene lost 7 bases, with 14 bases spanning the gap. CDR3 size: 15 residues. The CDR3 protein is CASSAAGRGNSPLHF. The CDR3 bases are TGTGCCAGCAGCGCCGCGGGACGGGGCAATTCACCCCTCCACTTT.

The CDR3 here is CASSLAPSGTDTQYF. DNA for the CDR3: TGTGCCAGCAGCTTAGCGCCGAGCGGCACAGATACGCAGTATTTT. The chain uses TRBV7-2 and TRBJ2-3; no firm D call. The length of the CDR3 is 15 residues. From germline, CDR1 is SGHTA and CDR2 FQGNSA. Trimming cost V 0 bases and J 1 base, with 8 bases left between them.